The 17 T cell receptor beta chains below come from one sample, sequenced in a study of tumor-infiltrating lymphocytes in primary liver carcinoma. TCR beta cDNA came from around 0.5 ug total RNA, primed with a constant-region primer. A slightly modified ARM-PCR protocol with three nested multiplex PCR rounds produced these TCR beta libraries. PCR rounds one and two used TRBV1-TRBV30 forward primers with a C-beta reverse primer for around 9 cycles each. One entry per CDR3 protein, called by TCRdb with MiXCR from the multiplex PCR reads. The profile shows roughly 100,000 distinct CDR3 sequences, around two thirds of them singletons. Without any cell sorting, roughly 18-34 mg of bulk tissue yielded co-extracted RNA and DNA. The sequencing sample was made of liver tumor tissue from sampling region 2. Described subset: tumor region T2, inferior pole. These receptors came from a woman aged 60-70 years with primary liver carcinoma and hepatitis B virus infection.

Worth noting for this clonotype: Its ends do not fully match the called genes, so a read error is possible. V gene TRBV29-1 combines with J gene TRBJ1-1; D is unresolved. The CDR3 totals 15 residues. Germline loops: CDR1 SQVTM, CDR2 ANQGSEA. CDR3 protein: CSVVVTPTRGTEAFF. The CDR3 nucleotides are TGCAGCGTAGTTGTGACCCCCACGAGAGGCACTGAAGCTTTCTTC. Supplemented by reference TRBV29-1 and TRBJ1-1, the full variable domain reads SAVISQKPSRDICQRGTSLTIQCQVDSQVTMMFWYRQQPGQSLTLIATANQGSEATYESGFVIDKFPISRPNLTFSTLTVSNMSPEDSSIYLCSVVVTPTRGTEAFFGQGTRLTVV.

Of note for this clonotype: This may come from a read error, since a much larger clone is one base off. This chain connects TRBV7-8 to TRBJ2-4; D gene uncertain. From germline, CDR1 is SGHVS and CDR2 FQNEAQ. The CDR3 totals 15 residues. This CDR3 is CASSASSVAKSIQYF. The CDR3 DNA reads TGTGCCAGCAGCGCGAGCTCCGTAGCCAAAAGCATTCAGTACTTC.

This clonotype was counted once. This may come from a read error, since a much larger clone is one base off. Here the CDR3 omits its conserved ending phenylalanine or tryptophan, so a read error is the likely source. The chain joins TRBV7-8 to TRBJ2-1; TRBD2 matches at 7 bases. The length of the CDR3 is 15 residues. From germline, CDR1 is SGHVS and CDR2 FQNEAQ. Trimming at V came to 7 bases and at J to 0 bases, leaving 6 bases not matched to a gene. CDR3 sequence: CASNPREASYNEQFL. The CDR3 DNA reads TGTGCCAGCAACCCCCGGGAGGCCTCCTACAATGAGCAGTTCCTC.

To note about this clonotype: No conserved phenylalanine or tryptophan ends this CDR3, so it is likely a read error. The chain carries TRBV7-8 and TRBJ2-1; 9 bases align to TRBD1. The CDR3 extends over 16 amino acids. CDR1 and CDR2 (germline): SGHVS, FQNEAQ. CDR3 coding DNA: TGTGCCAACAGCTTAGGGGACAGGGTTACGGTATATGAGCAGTTCCTC. This codes for CANSLGDRVTVYEQFL.

With respect to this clonotype: No conserved phenylalanine or tryptophan is present at the end of the CDR3, so a read error is the likely explanation. The chain combines TRBV6-5 with TRBJ2-1; 9 bases map to TRBD2. This CDR3 spans 16 amino acids. The V gene's germline CDR1 is MNHEY and CDR2 SVGAGI. The CDR3 nucleotides read TGTGCCAGCGGTTACTCTATCGGACTAGCGTCGTATGAGCAGTTCCTC. Encoded protein: CASGYSIGLASYEQFL.

Remarks on this clonotype: The junction shows a germline mismatch at one end, possibly a read error. The chain links TRBV11-3 to TRBJ2-7, with D hard to call. Germline lookup yields CDR1 SGHNT and CDR2 YENEEA. The CDR3 covers 11 residues. CDR3 in amino acids: CAISCSNEQYF. DNA of the CDR3: TGTGCCATCAGCTGTTCCAACGAGCAGTACTTC.

This chain links TRBV5-1 with TRBJ2-3; 9 bases align to TRBD2. CDR1 is SGHRS and CDR2 is YFSETQ in the germline V gene. V shed 2 bases and J 12 bases; nucleotides not matched to a gene: 16. The CDR3 consists of 16 residues. The CDR3 protein is CASSLRAGGRTDIQYF. The CDR3 DNA reads TGCGCCAGCAGCTTACGAGCGGGAGGCCGCACAGATATACAGTATTTT. Complete variable domain (other parts from reference TRBV5-1 and TRBJ2-3): KAGVTQTPRYLIKTRGQQVTLSCSPISGHRSVSWYQQTPGQGLQFLFEYFSETQRNKGNFPGRFSGRQFSNSRSEMNVSTLELGDSALYLCASSLRAGGRTDIQYFGPGTRLTVL.

To note about this clonotype: Given the absence of the conserved phenylalanine or tryptophan at the CDR3 end, a read error is likely. This chain joins TRBV29-1 and TRBJ1-1; possibly TRBD1 for D (6 bases). CDR1 and CDR2 from the germline V gene are SQVTM and ANQGSEA. This CDR3 is 12 amino acids long. This CDR3 is CSVEGGKAEAFL. Written as DNA, the CDR3 is TGTAGCGTTGAGGGGGGGAAGGCTGAAGCTTTCCTT.

The DNA of the CDR3 is TGTGCCAGTGGATTCGGACAGGAGGCGATAAACTACACCTTC. This encodes CASGFGQEAINYTF. The V and J genes are TRBV6-5 and TRBJ1-2; TRBD1 matches at 7 bases. J gave up 10 bases and V 9 bases, and 17 bases lay outside the gene matches. Germline CDR1 MNHEY, CDR2 SVGAGI. CDR3 size: 14 residues.

This clonotype came up a few times. The V call is TRBV9, the J call TRBJ2-2; D remains ambiguous. Trimming pared 7 bases from V and 4 bases from J, leaving 5 bases between. Germline CDR1 is SGDLS and CDR2 is YYNGEE. CDR3 length: 11 residues. In DNA, the CDR3 is TGTGCCAGCGGACGCACCGGGGAGCTGTTTTTT. Translated, it gives CASGRTGELFF. Complete variable domain (other parts from reference TRBV9 and TRBJ2-2): DSGVTQTPKHLITATGQRVTLRCSPRSGDLSVYWYQQSLDQGLQFLIQYYNGEERAKGNILERFSAQQFPDLHSELNLSSLELGDSALYFCASGRTGELFFGEGSRLTVL.

Turning to this clonotype: Given a much more abundant clone one base away, this may be a read error. The CDR3 does not end in the conserved phenylalanine or tryptophan, so this is likely a read error. The rearrangement joins TRBV5-1 to TRBJ2-1; D is ambiguous. CDR1 and CDR2 (germline): SGHRS, YFSETQ. Deletions cut 5 bases from V and 9 bases from J, with 12 bases between. The CDR3 spans 12 residues. In nucleotides, the CDR3 is TGCGCCAGCAGGCCCAACGAAGGTGAGCAGTTCTTA. It specifies CASRPNEGEQFL.

As concerns this clonotype: A junction end diverges from the germline sequence, so it may reflect a read error. The rearrangement joins TRBV11-1 to TRBJ2-7, with D possibly called TRBD1 or TRBD2 (6 bases each). The CDR3 is 15 amino acids. Germline lookup yields CDR1 SGHAT and CDR2 FQDESV (reference sequence). The CDR3 spells CVSSLRTAGLREQYF. For the CDR3, the DNA is TGTGTCAGCAGCCTTCGGACAGCAGGACTACGCGAGCAATACTTC.

The chain recombines TRBV12-3 or TRBV12-4 with TRBJ2-7; the match to TRBD1 covers 11 bases. V trimming: 10 bases; J trimming: 3 bases; junction bases outside the gene matches: 8. The CDR3 consists of 14 residues. The CDR3 DNA reads TGTGCCAATAGTATGGGGACAGGGGGCTACGAGCAGTACTTC. It translates to CANSMGTGGYEQYF.

Worth noting for this clonotype: The missing conserved phenylalanine or tryptophan at the end of this CDR3 makes a read error likely. The chain recombines TRBV13 with TRBJ1-1, with TRBD1 identical over 7 bases. Losses at the gene ends were 4 bases for V and 5 bases for J; bases not matched to a gene: 1. From germline, CDR1 is PRHDT and CDR2 FYEKMQ (reference sequence). CDR3 length: 12 residues. This chain's CDR3 is CASSSQGTEAFL. The CDR3 DNA is TGTGCCAGCAGCTCACAGGGGACTGAAGCTTTCCTT.

Concerning this clonotype itself: In this CDR3 the conserved last residue, phenylalanine or tryptophan, is missing, so a read error is likely. The V call is TRBV12-3 or TRBV12-4, the J call TRBJ1-4; 8 bases match TRBD1. This CDR3 comprises 16 residues. V trimming: 4 bases; J trimming: 8 bases; junction bases outside the gene matches: 12. The CDR3 protein is CASSSGRYGTGEKLFH. DNA of the CDR3: TGTGCCAGCAGTTCGGGGAGATACGGGACAGGCGAAAAACTGTTTCAT.

The rearrangement links TRBV10-3 to TRBJ1-1; tentative D call: TRBD1 (5 bases). CDR1 and CDR2 (germline): ENHRY, SYGVKD. The CDR3 spans 13 residues. With 8 bases removed from V and 0 bases from J, the gap between germline ends came to 10 bases. The CDR3 reads CAISQGMNTEAFF. For the CDR3, the DNA is TGTGCCATCTCTCAGGGAATGAACACTGAAGCTTTCTTT.

Details on this clonotype: No conserved phenylalanine or tryptophan is present at the end of the CDR3, so a read error is the likely explanation. The CDR3 region is CASSGTLLGTYYNEQFL. In nucleotides, the CDR3 is TGTGCCAGCAGTGGGACCCTTCTTGGGACCTACTACAATGAGCAGTTCCTC. J is TRBJ2-1 and V is TRBV6-1; TRBD1 or TRBD2 may be the D gene (5 bases each). Germline CDR1 MNHNS, CDR2 SASEGT. The germline V and J ends were trimmed by 4 bases and 3 bases, with 19 bases remaining between them. This CDR3 contains 17 residues.